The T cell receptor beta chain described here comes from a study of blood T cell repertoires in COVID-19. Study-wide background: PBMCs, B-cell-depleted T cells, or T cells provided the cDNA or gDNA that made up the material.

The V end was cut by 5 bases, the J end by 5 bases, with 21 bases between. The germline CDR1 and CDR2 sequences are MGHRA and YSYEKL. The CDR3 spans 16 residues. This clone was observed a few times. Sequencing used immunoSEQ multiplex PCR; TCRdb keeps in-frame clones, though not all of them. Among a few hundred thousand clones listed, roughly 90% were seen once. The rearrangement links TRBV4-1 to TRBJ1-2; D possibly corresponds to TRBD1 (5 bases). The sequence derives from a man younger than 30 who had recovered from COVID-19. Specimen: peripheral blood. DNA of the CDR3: TGCGCCAGCAGCTCAATTGGGGGGGGACTCACTTATGGCTACACCTTC. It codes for CASSSIGGGLTYGYTF.